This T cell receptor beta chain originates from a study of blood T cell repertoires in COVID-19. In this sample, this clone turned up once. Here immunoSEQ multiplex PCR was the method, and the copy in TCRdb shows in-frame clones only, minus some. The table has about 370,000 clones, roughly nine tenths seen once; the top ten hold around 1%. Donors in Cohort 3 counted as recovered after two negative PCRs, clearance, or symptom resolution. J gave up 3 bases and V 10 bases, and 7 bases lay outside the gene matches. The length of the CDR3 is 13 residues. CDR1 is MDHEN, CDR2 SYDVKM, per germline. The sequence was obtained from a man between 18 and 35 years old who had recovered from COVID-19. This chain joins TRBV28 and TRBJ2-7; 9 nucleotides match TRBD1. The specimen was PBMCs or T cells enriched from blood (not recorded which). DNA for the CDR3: TGTGCCATCAGCTCGGGACAGGGCTACGAGCAGTACTTC. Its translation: CAISSGQGYEQYF.